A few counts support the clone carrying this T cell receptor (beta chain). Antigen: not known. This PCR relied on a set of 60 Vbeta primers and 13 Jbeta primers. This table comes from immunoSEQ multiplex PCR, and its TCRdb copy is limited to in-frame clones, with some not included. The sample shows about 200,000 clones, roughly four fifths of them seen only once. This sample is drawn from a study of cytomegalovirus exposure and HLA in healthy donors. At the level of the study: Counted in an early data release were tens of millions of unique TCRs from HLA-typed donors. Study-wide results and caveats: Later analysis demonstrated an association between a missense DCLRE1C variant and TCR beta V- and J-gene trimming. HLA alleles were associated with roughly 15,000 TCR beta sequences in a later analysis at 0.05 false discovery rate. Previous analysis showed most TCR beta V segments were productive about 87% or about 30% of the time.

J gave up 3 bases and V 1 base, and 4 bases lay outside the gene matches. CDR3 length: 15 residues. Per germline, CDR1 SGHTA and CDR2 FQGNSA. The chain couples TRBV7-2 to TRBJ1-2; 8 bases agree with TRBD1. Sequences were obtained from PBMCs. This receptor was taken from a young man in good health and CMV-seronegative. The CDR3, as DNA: TGTGCCAGCAGCTTAGGGGACAGGAGATACTATGGCTACACCTTC. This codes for CASSLGDRRYYGYTF.